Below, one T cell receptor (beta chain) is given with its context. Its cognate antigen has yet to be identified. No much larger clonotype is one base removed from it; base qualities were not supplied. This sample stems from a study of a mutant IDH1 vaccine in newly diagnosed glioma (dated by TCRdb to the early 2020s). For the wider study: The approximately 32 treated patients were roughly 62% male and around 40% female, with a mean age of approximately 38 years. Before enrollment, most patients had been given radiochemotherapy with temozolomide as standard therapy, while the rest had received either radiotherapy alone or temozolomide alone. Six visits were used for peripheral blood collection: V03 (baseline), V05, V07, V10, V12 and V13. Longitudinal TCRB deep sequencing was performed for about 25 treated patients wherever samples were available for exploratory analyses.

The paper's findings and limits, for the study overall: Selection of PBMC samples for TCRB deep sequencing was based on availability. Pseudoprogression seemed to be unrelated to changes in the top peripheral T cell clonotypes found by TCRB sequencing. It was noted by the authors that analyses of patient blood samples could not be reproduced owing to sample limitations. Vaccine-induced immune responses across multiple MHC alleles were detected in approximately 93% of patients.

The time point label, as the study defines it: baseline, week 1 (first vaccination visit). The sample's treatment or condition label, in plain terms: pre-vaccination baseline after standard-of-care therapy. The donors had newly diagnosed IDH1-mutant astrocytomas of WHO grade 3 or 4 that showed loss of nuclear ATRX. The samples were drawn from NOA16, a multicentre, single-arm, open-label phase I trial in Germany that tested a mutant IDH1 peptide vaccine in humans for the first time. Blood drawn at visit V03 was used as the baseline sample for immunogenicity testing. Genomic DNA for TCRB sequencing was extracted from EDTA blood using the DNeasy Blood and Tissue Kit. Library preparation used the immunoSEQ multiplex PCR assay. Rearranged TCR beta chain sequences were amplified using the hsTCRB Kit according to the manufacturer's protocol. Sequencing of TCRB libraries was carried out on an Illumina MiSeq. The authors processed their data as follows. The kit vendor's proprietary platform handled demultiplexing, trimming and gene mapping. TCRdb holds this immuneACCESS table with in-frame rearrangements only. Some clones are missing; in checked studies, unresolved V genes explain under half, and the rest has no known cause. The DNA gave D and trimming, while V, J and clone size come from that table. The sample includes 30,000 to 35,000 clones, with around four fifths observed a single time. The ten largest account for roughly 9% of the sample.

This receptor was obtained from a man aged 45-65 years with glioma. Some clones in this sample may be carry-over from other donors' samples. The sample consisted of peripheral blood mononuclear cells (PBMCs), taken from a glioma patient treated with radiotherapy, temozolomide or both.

The nucleotides read TGTGCCAGCAGCTTACCGCAGACTAGCAATGAGCAGTTCTTC. The resulting protein is CASSLPQTSNEQFF. Recombination linked TRBV7-8 to TRBJ2-1; TRBD2 is perhaps the D gene, given 6 matching bases. Including cysteine and phenylalanine, the CDR3 has 14 amino acids. Only the CDR3 region is kept as DNA, spanning 42 bases read in frame from base 1. According to the germline V gene, CDR1 reads SGHVS and CDR2 reads FQNEAQ. The junction carries 11 bases between V and J, which are trimmed by 2 bases and 6 bases respectively.